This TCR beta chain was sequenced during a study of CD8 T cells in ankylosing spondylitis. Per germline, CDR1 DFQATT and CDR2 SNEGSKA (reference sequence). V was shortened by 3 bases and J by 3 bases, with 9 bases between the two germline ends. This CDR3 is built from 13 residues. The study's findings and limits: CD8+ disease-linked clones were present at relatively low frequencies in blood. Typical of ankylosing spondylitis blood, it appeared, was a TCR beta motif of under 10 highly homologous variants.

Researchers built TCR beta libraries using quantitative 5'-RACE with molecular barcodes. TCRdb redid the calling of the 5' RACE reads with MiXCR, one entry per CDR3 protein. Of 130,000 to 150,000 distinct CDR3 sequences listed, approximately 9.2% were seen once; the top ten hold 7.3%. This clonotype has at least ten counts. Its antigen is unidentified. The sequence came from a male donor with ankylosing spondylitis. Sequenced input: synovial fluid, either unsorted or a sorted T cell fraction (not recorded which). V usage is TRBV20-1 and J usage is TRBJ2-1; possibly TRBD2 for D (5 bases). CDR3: CSASQSGYNEQFF. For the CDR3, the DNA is TGCAGTGCTAGTCAAAGCGGCTACAATGAGCAGTTCTTC.